The clone carrying this TCR beta chain has a handful of counts. In the source study's methods: Reference gene primer amplification yielded estimated nucleated cell counts. The assay was immunoSEQ multiplex PCR, and TCRdb's table has in-frame clones only and misses some. The D gene and trimming were derived from the DNA, and the V and J assignments and clone size from that table. Among more than 300,000 clones listed, 87% were seen once. This entry is derived from a study of blood T cell repertoires in COVID-19. For the study at large: Researchers got acute and convalescent COVID-19 samples from the United States, Italy and Spain. Nucleic acid was either cDNA or gDNA, and it came from T cells, B-cell-depleted T cells, or PBMCs.

V shed 1 base and J shed 2 bases, with 12 bases lying between them. The CDR3 sequence is 16 residues long. Germline V gene lookup returns CDR1 MNHNS and CDR2 SASEGT. The clonotype originates from a woman younger than 45 with COVID-19, enrolled during active disease. The sequenced sample consisted of peripheral blood. The V gene is TRBV6-1, the J gene TRBJ1-3; D call uncertain. The CDR3 DNA sequence: TGTGCCAGCAGTGAAGGGGCAATGGCAGCTGGAAACACCATATATTTT. Protein product: CASSEGAMAAGNTIYF.